A single sample gave rise to the 7 T cell receptor beta chains below, sequenced in a study of OX40 agonist ivuxolimab in advanced cancers. Produced via immunoSEQ multiplex PCR; TCRdb's table is partial and in-frame only. The data show tens of thousands of clones, 92% seen once. Sequenced material: CD4+ or CD8+ T cells sorted from blood, taken in a trial of the OX40 agonist ivuxolimab. The receptors here all came from an adult with an advanced solid tumor such as melanoma, head and neck, liver or kidney cancer.

The V and J genes are TRBV7-3 and TRBJ2-3, with 9 bases identical to TRBD1. Germline loops: CDR1 SGHTA, CDR2 FQGTGA. CDR3 length: 15 amino acids. The V segment lost 4 bases and the J segment 1 base; nucleotides outside the gene matches: 3. In DNA form, the CDR3 reads TGTGCCAGCAGCTGGACAGGGGCCGGCACAGATACGCAGTATTTT. Encoded protein: CASSWTGAGTDTQYF.

The rearrangement joins TRBV11-2 to TRBJ2-3, with D hard to call. CDR1 is SGHAT and CDR2 is FQNNGV in the germline V gene. V shed 3 bases and J shed 3 bases, with 10 bases lying between them. The CDR3 contains 14 residues. CDR3 in amino acids: CASSFWGLTDTQYF. The CDR3 nucleotides are TGTGCCAGCAGCTTCTGGGGTTTGACAGATACGCAGTATTTT.

The genes are TRBV4-1 and TRBJ1-5; TRBD1 agrees at 7 bases. CDR1 and CDR2 from the germline V gene are MGHRA and YSYEKL. The CDR3 contains 15 residues. The V segment lost 4 bases and the J segment 7 bases; nucleotides outside the gene matches: 10. The CDR3, as DNA: TGCGCCAGCAGCCTTCTTCCAGGGGGGTTCCAGCCCCAGCATTTT. The encoded protein is CASSLLPGGFQPQHF.

In nucleotides, the CDR3 is TGCGCCAGCAGCGGAACTGTCACGGTAAAAGAGACCCAGTACTTC. Protein sequence: CASSGTVTVKETQYF. V is TRBV4-1 and J is TRBJ2-5; D not resolved. Per germline, CDR1 MGHRA and CDR2 YSYEKL. Between the trimmed V and J ends, which lost 5 bases and 3 bases, there was a span of 16 bases. The CDR3 runs 15 residues.

The rearrangement joins TRBV7-9 to TRBJ1-5; tentative D call: TRBD1 (5 bases). V was shortened by 8 bases and J by 3 bases, with 14 bases between the two germline ends. The CDR3 loop spans 14 amino acids. The germline gives CDR1 SEHNR, CDR2 FQNEAQ (reference sequence). The CDR3 coding sequence is TGTGCCAGCCAAGAAGGGGATAACAATCAGCCCCAGCATTTT. It translates to CASQEGDNNQPQHF.

The chain has TRBV15 and TRBJ1-1, with D perhaps matching TRBD1 (5 bases). CDR3 length equals 18 residues. V dropped 1 base and J dropped 1 base, with 19 bases sitting between them. The V gene's germline CDR1 is LNHNV and CDR2 YYDKDF (reference sequence). CDR3 coding DNA: TGTGCCACCAGCAGAGGGGAGGGTACGGGGCTGGCGAACACTGAAGCTTTCTTT. It encodes CATSRGEGTGLANTEAFF.

The chain recombines TRBV7-2 with TRBJ1-1; D remains unclear. Trimming removed 6 bases at V and 4 bases at J, with 12 bases between. CDR3 size: 13 residues. Germline V lookup: CDR1 SGHTA, CDR2 FQGNSA. This CDR3 reads CASSSTPSTEAFF. CDR3 coding DNA: TGTGCCAGCAGTTCCACCCCGAGCACTGAAGCTTTCTTT.